The next 29 T cell receptor beta chains were all read from a single sample in a study of monozygotic twins with cystic fibrosis. Data came from immunoSEQ multiplex PCR; TCRdb stores just in-frame clones and leaves some out. This table holds some 33,000 clones, 80% to 95% found once. Sequenced sample: blood. Source of these receptors: a boy between 2 and 10 years old with cystic fibrosis.

For the CDR3, the DNA is TGCAGCGTAACCGCCCTAGCCTCCTACAATGAGCAGTTCTTC. Residues: CSVTALASYNEQFF. The chain uses TRBV29-1 and TRBJ2-1, with D possibly being TRBD2 (5 bases). The CDR3 has 14 amino acids. The ends were cut back, 6 bases at V and 0 bases at J, with 12 bases in the middle. Germline V lookup: CDR1 SQVTM, CDR2 ANQGSEA.

The DNA of the CDR3 is TGTGCCAGCTCACCCCGAGGGGAACCCGGGGCCAACGTCCTGACTTTC. It translates to CASSPRGEPGANVLTF. The chain uses TRBV18 and TRBJ2-6; possibly TRBD1 or TRBD2 for D (5 bases each). V was clipped by 3 bases and J by 4 bases, with 13 bases between them. Germline V lookup: CDR1 KGHSH, CDR2 LQKENI. The CDR3 is 16 amino acids.

The CDR3 region is CASRPLPQGTGELFF. As DNA, the CDR3 is TGTGCCAGCAGGCCTCTCCCACAGGGGACCGGGGAGCTGTTTTTT. The chain has TRBV6-5 and TRBJ2-2, with TRBD1 identical over 7 bases. The CDR3 covers 15 residues. V was pared by 6 bases and J by 5 bases, with 9 bases of the junction left unmatched. The germline V gene has CDR1 MNHEY and CDR2 SVGAGI.

This chain links TRBV6-6 with TRBJ1-1; 9 bases are shared with TRBD1. CDR3 length: 14 amino acids. J was trimmed by 10 bases and V by 6 bases; bases with no gene match: 12. In germline, CDR1 is MNHNY, CDR2 SVGAGI (reference sequence). CDR3 loop: CASRPGTGSKGAFF. CDR3 DNA: TGTGCCAGCAGACCTGGGACAGGGTCGAAAGGAGCTTTCTTT.

As to this clone: The CDR3 does not close with the conserved phenylalanine or tryptophan, likely indicating a read error. The DNA is left out, because the CDR3 cannot be placed on it with certainty; the CDR3 is given as TCRdb lists it. The chain employs TRBV4-1 and TRBJ2-3. The CDR3 region is 9 residues in length, termini included. The germline V gene has CDR1 MGHRA and CDR2 YSYEKL. CDR3 amino acids: CASSQRALA.

This clone has only one observation. The CDR3 spells CASSWDSPLGGEAFF. In nucleotides, the CDR3 is TGTGCCAGCAGCTGGGACAGTCCCCTAGGGGGTGAAGCTTTCTTT. The rearrangement uses TRBV5-8 and TRBJ1-1; 7 nucleotides match TRBD1. Germline assignment: CDR1 SGHTS and CDR2 YDEGEE. CDR3 length: 15 amino acids. After removal of 3 bases from V and 7 bases from J, the junction contained 12 bases not matched to a gene.

The chain couples TRBV29-1 to TRBJ2-7, with D possibly TRBD1 on 6 matching bases. The CDR3 is made up of 13 amino acids. Trimming removed 3 bases from V and 5 bases from J, with 14 bases in between. Germline V gene sequence: CDR1 SQVTM, CDR2 ANQGSEA. CDR3: CSVDTQTGNEQYF. CDR3 DNA: TGCAGCGTTGACACTCAAACAGGGAACGAGCAGTACTTC.

The genes are TRBV4-1 and TRBJ2-1; TRBD1 agrees at 10 bases. V shed 11 bases, J shed 7 bases, and the junction held 5 bases outside the gene matches. This CDR3 contains 12 residues. Germline V gene sequence: CDR1 MGHRA, CDR2 YSYEKL. The CDR3 reads CAGRDRGNEQFF. CDR3 DNA sequence: TGCGCCGGCCGGGACAGGGGAAATGAGCAGTTCTTC.

V is TRBV11-3 and J is TRBJ1-1; the D is unclear. The V gene lost 1 base and the J gene lost 2 bases, with 5 bases spanning the gap. Per the germline V gene, CDR1 is SGHNT and CDR2 is YENEEA. The CDR3 contains 13 residues. For the CDR3, the DNA is TGTGCCAGCAGCTTAGTGGGCAACACTGAAGCTTTCTTT. It yields the protein CASSLVGNTEAFF.

This chain uses TRBV10-2 with TRBJ2-7; D may be TRBD1 (6 bases). Trimming shortened V by 8 bases and J by 5 bases, and 13 bases separated the two germline ends. The germline V gene has CDR1 WSHSY and CDR2 SAAADI. CDR3 length: 12 amino acids. In DNA form, the CDR3 reads TGCGCCAGCGCACAGGGTTGGGACGAGCAGTACTTC. Residues: CASAQGWDEQYF.

The genes are TRBV11-3 and TRBJ1-1, with D perhaps matching TRBD1 (6 bases). With 1 base removed from V and 1 base from J, the gap between germline ends came to 7 bases. Germline-derived CDR1 and CDR2 are SGHNT and YENEEA. This CDR3 is built from 14 residues. CDR3 bases: TGTGCCAGCAGCTTAGTCAGGGGGAACACTGAAGCTTTCTTT. Protein sequence: CASSLVRGNTEAFF.

V and J are TRBV6-4 and TRBJ1-4; no definite D call. CDR1 and CDR2 from the germline V gene are MRHNA and SNTAGT. Trimming shortened V by 6 bases and J by 5 bases, and 16 bases separated the two germline ends. The CDR3 totals 15 residues. The CDR3 spells CASSMSGRLNEKLFF. The DNA for the CDR3 is TGTGCCAGCAGCATGTCCGGACGGCTCAATGAAAAACTGTTTTTT.

The V and J genes are TRBV7-2 and TRBJ2-1, with D unresolved. Trimming removed 4 bases at V and 4 bases at J, with 14 bases between. The CDR3 contains 15 residues. Per the germline V gene, CDR1 is SGHTA and CDR2 is FQGNSA. DNA of the CDR3: TGTGCCAGCAGCTCTCGGGCTAACCCTTACAATGAGCAGTTCTTC. This codes for CASSSRANPYNEQFF.

V and J are TRBV5-1 and TRBJ2-1, with 8 bases that match TRBD2. V trimming: 4 bases; J trimming: 7 bases; junction bases outside the gene matches: 7. This CDR3 region has 14 residues. The germline CDR1 and CDR2 sequences are SGHRS and YFSETQ. CDR3 loop: CASSPLGTRNEQFF. The DNA of the CDR3 is TGCGCCAGCAGCCCCCTAGGGACTAGGAATGAGCAGTTCTTC. Variable domain in full (rest from reference TRBV5-1 and TRBJ2-1): KAGVTQTPRYLIKTRGQQVTLSCSPISGHRSVSWYQQTPGQGLQFLFEYFSETQRNKGNFPGRFSGRQFSNSRSEMNVSTLELGDSALYLCASSPLGTRNEQFFGPGTRLTVL.

The chain employs TRBV2 and TRBJ1-1, with D unclear. The CDR3 consists of 14 residues. Looked up from germline, CDR1 is SNHLY and CDR2 is FYNNEI. V lost 11 bases and J 11 bases, leaving 27 bases between the germline ends. This CDR3 reads CAPNRAFSLRNAFF. CDR3 sequence (DNA): TGTGCCCCCAATAGGGCCTTTTCCCTCAGGAATGCTTTCTTT.

This clone has a handful of counts. CDR3 sequence: CASSIGNTEAFF. DNA of the CDR3: TGTGCCAGTAGTATTGGGAACACTGAAGCTTTCTTT. V usage is TRBV19 and J usage is TRBJ1-1; D remains unclear. With 3 bases removed from V and 1 base from J, the gap between germline ends came to 3 bases. From germline, CDR1 is LNHDA and CDR2 SQIVND (reference sequence). The CDR3 covers 12 residues.

This sequence joins TRBV19 and TRBJ2-7; the D is unclear. V lost 7 bases, J lost 7 bases, and 14 bases lay in between. CDR3 size: 12 residues. CDR1 and CDR2 (germline): LNHDA, SQIVND (reference sequence). The CDR3 DNA reads TGTGCCAGTACCCGGGCCAATGGGGAGCAGTACTTC. Translating it yields CASTRANGEQYF.

The chain has TRBV29-1 and TRBJ2-5; a possible D gene is TRBD1 (6 bases). The CDR3 has 12 amino acids. CDR1 and CDR2 (germline): SQVTM, ANQGSEA. Trimming cost V 4 bases and J 5 bases, with 11 bases left between them. The CDR3 region is CSVGDRPETQYF. Here the CDR3 DNA reads TGCAGCGTTGGTGACAGGCCCGAGACCCAGTACTTC.

J is TRBJ2-5 and V is TRBV7-3, with D maybe TRBD1 (6 bases). Germline loops: CDR1 SGHTA, CDR2 FQGTGA. The CDR3 extends over 13 amino acids. Trimming left V 5 bases short and J 2 bases short, with 9 bases between. In DNA, the CDR3 is TGTGCCAGCAGCCCCGGACAGCAAGAGACCCAGTACTTC. This sequence encodes CASSPGQQETQYF.

The chain couples TRBV15 to TRBJ2-1; a weak D match, TRBD2 (5 bases). The germline V gene has CDR1 LNHNV and CDR2 YYDKDF (reference sequence). The ends were cut back, 0 bases at V and 10 bases at J, with 13 bases in the middle. This CDR3 comprises 14 residues. The CDR3 sequence is CATSRDAGRREQFF. The CDR3 DNA sequence: TGTGCCACCAGCAGAGATGCGGGCAGACGGGAGCAGTTCTTC.

CDR3 residues: CASSFSGDDTGELFF. The CDR3 DNA sequence: TGCGCCAGCAGCTTTAGCGGGGACGACACCGGGGAGCTGTTTTTT. J is TRBJ2-2 and V is TRBV5-1; 8 bases map to TRBD2. The CDR3 length is 15 residues. V was pared by 2 bases and J by 3 bases, with 3 bases of the junction left unmatched. Germline V gene data show CDR1 as SGHRS and CDR2 as YFSETQ.

The chain recombines TRBV13 with TRBJ1-2, with D tentatively TRBD1 (5 bases). The germline gives CDR1 PRHDT, CDR2 FYEKMQ (reference sequence). The CDR3 is 15 residues long. The V and J ends lost 0 bases and 4 bases respectively, with 12 bases between them. The CDR3 here is CASSLGLGEAYGYTF. DNA of the CDR3: TGTGCCAGCAGCTTAGGCCTGGGGGAGGCCTATGGCTACACCTTC.

The rearrangement links TRBV4-3 to TRBJ1-2; no clear D gene. Germline V CDR1 and CDR2: LGHNA, YSLEER. The CDR3 runs 20 residues. V dropped 1 base and J dropped 1 base, with 25 bases sitting between them. The CDR3 region is CASSQAQSQTLGPGNYGYTF. CDR3 nucleotide sequence: TGCGCCAGCAGCCAAGCCCAAAGCCAAACATTGGGCCCGGGTAACTATGGCTACACCTTC.

CDR3 residues: CASSPGTASGNTIYF. CDR3 bases: TGCGCCAGCAGCCCGGGGACAGCCTCTGGAAACACCATATATTTT. The rearrangement links TRBV5-1 to TRBJ1-3, with 7 bases identical to TRBD1. The CDR3 totals 15 residues. From germline, CDR1 is SGHRS and CDR2 YFSETQ. V lost 4 bases and J lost 0; bases outside the gene matches: 4.

Only a few counts were recorded for this clone. The CDR3: CASRVSTGGGTEAFF. In DNA form, the CDR3 reads TGTGCCAGCAGGGTTTCCACAGGGGGCGGAACTGAAGCTTTCTTT. The chain joins TRBV2 to TRBJ1-1; 9 bases agree with TRBD1. The ends lost 6 bases at V and 5 bases at J; junction bases unmatched: 10. There are 15 residues in the CDR3. Germline CDR1 SNHLY, CDR2 FYNNEI.

The chain has TRBV6-5 and TRBJ1-1; 8 nucleotides match TRBD1. The CDR3 loop spans 15 amino acids. Germline CDR1 and CDR2: MNHEY and SVGAGI. V was clipped by 7 bases and J by 1 base; unmatched bases: 8. In nucleotides, the CDR3 is TGTGCCAGCACCGACCCCGACAGGGGGAACACTGAAGCTTTCTTT. It is translated as CASTDPDRGNTEAFF.

The J gene is TRBJ2-1, the V gene TRBV5-4; no clear D. The germline V gene has CDR1 SGHNT and CDR2 YYREEE (reference sequence). Between the trimmed V and J ends, which lost 10 bases and 7 bases, there was a span of 21 bases. The length of the CDR3 is 14 residues. CDR3 protein: CALGRSTAWNEQFF. DNA of the CDR3: TGTGCCTTAGGGCGGTCCACAGCGTGGAATGAGCAGTTCTTC.

Only a few counts were recorded for this clone. The CDR3 bases are TGCGCCAGCAGCTTGGGACAGGGTCTATCCGGAAACACCATATATTTT. It codes for CASSLGQGLSGNTIYF. This sequence joins TRBV5-1 and TRBJ1-3; 7 nucleotides align to TRBD1. CDR1 and CDR2 from the germline V gene are SGHRS and YFSETQ. CDR3 length: 16 amino acids. V shed 0 bases and J 4 bases; nucleotides not matched to a gene: 7.

The J gene is TRBJ1-6, the V gene TRBV6-6, with 7 bases that match TRBD1. Germline CDR1 MNHNY, CDR2 SVGAGI (reference sequence). The CDR3 runs to 15 residues. J was trimmed by 5 bases and V by 0 bases; bases with no gene match: 1. CDR3 loop: CASSYSGTDNSPLHF. The CDR3 DNA follows: TGTGCCAGCAGTTACTCCGGGACAGATAATTCACCCCTCCACTTT.